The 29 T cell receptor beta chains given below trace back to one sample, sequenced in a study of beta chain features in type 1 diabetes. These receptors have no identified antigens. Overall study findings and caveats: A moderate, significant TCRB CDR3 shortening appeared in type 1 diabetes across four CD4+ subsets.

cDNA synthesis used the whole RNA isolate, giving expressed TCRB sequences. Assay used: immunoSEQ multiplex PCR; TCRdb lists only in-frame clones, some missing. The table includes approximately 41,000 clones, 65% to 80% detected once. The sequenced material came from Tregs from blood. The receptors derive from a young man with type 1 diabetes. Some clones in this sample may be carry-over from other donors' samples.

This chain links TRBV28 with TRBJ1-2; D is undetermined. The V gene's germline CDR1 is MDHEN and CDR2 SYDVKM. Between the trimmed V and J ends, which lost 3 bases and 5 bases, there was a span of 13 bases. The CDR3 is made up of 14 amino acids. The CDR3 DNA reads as TGTGCCAGCAGTTTCGGGTCCCGTCAGTATGGCTACACCTTC. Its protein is CASSFGSRQYGYTF.

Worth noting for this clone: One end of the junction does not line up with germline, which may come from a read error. The CDR3 reads CASSLVGQGNYDYTF. The CDR3 coding sequence is TGTGCCAGCAGCCTCGTGGGTCAGGGAAACTATGACTACACCTTC. V is TRBV7-2 and J is TRBJ1-2; weak D call: TRBD1 (5 bases). The CDR3 spans 15 residues. Germline CDR1 SGHTA, CDR2 FQGNSA.

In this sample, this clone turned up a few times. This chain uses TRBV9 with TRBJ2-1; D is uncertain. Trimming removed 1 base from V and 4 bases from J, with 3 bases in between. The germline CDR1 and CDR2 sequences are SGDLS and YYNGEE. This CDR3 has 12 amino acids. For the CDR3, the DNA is TGTGCCAGCAGCGTACGGTACAATGAGCAGTTCTTC. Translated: CASSVRYNEQFF.

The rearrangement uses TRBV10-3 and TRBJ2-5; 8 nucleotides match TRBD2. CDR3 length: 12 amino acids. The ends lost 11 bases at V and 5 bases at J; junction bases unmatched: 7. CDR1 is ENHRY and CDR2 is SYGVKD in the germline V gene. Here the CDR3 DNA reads TGTGCCTCCCGGGGGGGCGAGGAGACCCAGTACTTC. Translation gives CASRGGEETQYF.

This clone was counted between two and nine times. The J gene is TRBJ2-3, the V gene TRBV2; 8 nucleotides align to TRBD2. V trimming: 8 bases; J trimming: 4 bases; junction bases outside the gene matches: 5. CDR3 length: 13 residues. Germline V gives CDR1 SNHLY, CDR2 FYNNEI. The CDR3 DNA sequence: TGTGCCAGCCGGGGGGGCCTGGCAGATACGCAGTATTTT. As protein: CASRGGLADTQYF.

This chain's CDR3 is CASSTRTGTSPLHF. Here the CDR3 DNA reads TGTGCCAGCAGCACCCGGACAGGGACTTCACCCCTCCACTTT. This chain links TRBV7-2 with TRBJ1-6, with 8 bases identical to TRBD1. The V segment lost 5 bases and the J segment 9 bases; nucleotides outside the gene matches: 6. CDR1 SGHTA and CDR2 FQGNSA come from the germline V gene. The CDR3 covers 14 residues.

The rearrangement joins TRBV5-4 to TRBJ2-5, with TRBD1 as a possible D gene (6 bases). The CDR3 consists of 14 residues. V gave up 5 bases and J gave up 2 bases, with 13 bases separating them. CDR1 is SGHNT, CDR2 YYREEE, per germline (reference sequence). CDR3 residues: CASRLQGRQETQYF. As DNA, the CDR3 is TGTGCCAGCAGACTACAGGGTCGGCAAGAGACCCAGTACTTC.

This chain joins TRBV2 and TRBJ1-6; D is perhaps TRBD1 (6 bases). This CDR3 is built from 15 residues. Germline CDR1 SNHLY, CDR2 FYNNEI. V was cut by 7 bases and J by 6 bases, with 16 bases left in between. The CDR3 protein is CASKPTGTRNSPLHF. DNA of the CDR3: TGTGCCAGCAAACCTACCGGGACACGTAATTCACCCCTCCACTTT.

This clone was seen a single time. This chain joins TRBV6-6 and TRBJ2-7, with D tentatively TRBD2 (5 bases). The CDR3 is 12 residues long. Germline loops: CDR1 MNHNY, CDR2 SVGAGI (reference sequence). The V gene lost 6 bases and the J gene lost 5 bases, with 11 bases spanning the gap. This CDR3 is CASSGSGNEQYF. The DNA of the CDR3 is TGTGCCAGCAGCGGATCCGGGAACGAGCAGTACTTC.

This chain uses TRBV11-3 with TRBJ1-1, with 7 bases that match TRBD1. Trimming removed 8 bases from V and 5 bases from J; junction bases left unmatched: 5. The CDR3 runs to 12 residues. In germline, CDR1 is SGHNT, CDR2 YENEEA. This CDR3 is CASDRAGTEAFF. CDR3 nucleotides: TGTGCCAGCGACAGGGCGGGGACTGAAGCTTTCTTT.

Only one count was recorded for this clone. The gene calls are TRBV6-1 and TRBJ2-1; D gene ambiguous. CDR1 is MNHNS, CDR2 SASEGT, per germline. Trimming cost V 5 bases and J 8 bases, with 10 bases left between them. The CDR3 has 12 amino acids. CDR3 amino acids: CASSHEAYEQFF. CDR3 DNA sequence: TGTGCCAGCAGTCATGAGGCTTATGAGCAGTTCTTC.

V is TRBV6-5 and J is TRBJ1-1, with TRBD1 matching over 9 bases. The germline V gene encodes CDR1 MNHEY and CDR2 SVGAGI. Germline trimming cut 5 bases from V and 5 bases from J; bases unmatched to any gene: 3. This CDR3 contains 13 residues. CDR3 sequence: CASSEQGATEAFF. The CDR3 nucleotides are TGTGCCAGCAGTGAACAGGGGGCAACTGAAGCTTTCTTT.

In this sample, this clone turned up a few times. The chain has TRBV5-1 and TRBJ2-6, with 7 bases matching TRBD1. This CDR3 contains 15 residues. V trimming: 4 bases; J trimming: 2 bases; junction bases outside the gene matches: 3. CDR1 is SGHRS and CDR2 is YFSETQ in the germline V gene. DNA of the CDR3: TGCGCCAGCAGCAGTGGACAGGCTGGGGCCAACGTCCTGACTTTC. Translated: CASSSGQAGANVLTF. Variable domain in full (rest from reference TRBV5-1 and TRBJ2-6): KAGVTQTPRYLIKTRGQQVTLSCSPISGHRSVSWYQQTPGQGLQFLFEYFSETQRNKGNFPGRFSGRQFSNSRSEMNVSTLELGDSALYLCASSSGQAGANVLTFGAGSRLTVL.

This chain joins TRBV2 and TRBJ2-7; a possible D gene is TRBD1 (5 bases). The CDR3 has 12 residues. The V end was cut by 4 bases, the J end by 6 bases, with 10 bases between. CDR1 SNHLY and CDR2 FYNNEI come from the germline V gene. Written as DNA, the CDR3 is TGTGCCAGCAGTGCATGGACACGCGAGCAGTACTTC. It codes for CASSAWTREQYF.

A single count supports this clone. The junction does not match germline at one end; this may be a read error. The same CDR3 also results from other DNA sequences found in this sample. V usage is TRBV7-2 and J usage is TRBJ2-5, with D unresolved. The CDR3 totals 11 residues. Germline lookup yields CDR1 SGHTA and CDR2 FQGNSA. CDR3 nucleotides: TGCGCCAGCAGCCTCCAAGAGACCCAGTACTTC. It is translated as CASSLQETQYF.

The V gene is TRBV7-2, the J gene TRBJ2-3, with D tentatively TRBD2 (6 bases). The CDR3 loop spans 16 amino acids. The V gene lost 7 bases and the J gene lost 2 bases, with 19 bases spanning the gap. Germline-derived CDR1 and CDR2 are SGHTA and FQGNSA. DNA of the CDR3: TGTGCCAGCACCCCCATAGAGACTAGATCCACAGATACGCAGTATTTT. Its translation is CASTPIETRSTDTQYF.

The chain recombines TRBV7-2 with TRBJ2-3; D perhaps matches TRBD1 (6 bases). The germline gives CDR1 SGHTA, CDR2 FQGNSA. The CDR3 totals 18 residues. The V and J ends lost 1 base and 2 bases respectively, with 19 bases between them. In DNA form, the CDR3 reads TGTGCCAGCAGCTTAGAGGGGGACGGGGTCGGAGTCACAGATACGCAGTATTTT. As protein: CASSLEGDGVGVTDTQYF.

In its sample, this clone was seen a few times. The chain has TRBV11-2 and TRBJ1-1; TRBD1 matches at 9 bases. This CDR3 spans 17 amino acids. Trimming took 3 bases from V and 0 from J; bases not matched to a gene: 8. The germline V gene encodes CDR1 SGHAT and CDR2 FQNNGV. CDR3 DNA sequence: TGTGCCAGCAGCTTCCCACAGGGGGCCCTAATGAACACTGAAGCTTTCTTT. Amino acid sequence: CASSFPQGALMNTEAFF.

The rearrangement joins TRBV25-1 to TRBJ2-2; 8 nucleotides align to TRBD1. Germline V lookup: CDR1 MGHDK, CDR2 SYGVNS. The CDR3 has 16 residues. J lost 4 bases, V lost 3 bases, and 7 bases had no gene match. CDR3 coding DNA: TGTGCCAGCAGTGAGTTCGGACAGGGCACCACCGGGGAGCTGTTTTTT. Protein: CASSEFGQGTTGELFF.

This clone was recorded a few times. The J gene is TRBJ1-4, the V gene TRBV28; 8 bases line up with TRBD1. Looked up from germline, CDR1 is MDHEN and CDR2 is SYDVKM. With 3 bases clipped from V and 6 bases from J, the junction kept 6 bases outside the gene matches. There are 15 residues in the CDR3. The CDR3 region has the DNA TGTGCCAGCAGTTTGGCGCAGGGGGCCTATGAAAAACTGTTTTTT. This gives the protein CASSLAQGAYEKLFF.

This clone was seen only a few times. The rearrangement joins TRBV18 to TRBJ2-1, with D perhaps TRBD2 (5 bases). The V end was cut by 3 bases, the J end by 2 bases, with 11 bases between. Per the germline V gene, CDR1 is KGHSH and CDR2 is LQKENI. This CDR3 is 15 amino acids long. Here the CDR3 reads CASSPLGMTYNEQFF. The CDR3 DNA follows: TGTGCCAGCTCACCTCTCGGGATGACCTACAATGAGCAGTTCTTC.

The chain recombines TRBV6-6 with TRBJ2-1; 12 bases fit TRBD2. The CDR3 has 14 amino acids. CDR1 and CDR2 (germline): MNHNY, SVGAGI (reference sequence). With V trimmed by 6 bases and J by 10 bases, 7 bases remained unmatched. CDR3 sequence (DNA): TGTGCCAGCAGGAGACTAGCGGGGGCCACCGAGCAGTTCTTC. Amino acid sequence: CASRRLAGATEQFF.

CDR3 region: CASSLGLAGGGTQYF. CDR3 DNA: TGTGCCAGCAGCTTAGGGCTAGCGGGGGGAGGGACCCAGTACTTC. V is TRBV7-2 and J is TRBJ2-5; 11 bases are a match to TRBD2. V gave up 1 base and J gave up 7 bases; unmatched junction bases: 5. The CDR3 loop spans 15 amino acids. Germline lookup yields CDR1 SGHTA and CDR2 FQGNSA.

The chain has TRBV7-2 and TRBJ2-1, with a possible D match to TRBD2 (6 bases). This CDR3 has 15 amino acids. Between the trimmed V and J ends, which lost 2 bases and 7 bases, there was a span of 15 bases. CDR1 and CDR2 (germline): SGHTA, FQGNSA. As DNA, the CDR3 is TGTGCCAGCAGCTTAATTGGGGGGATAGGAAATGAGCAGTTCTTC. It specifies CASSLIGGIGNEQFF. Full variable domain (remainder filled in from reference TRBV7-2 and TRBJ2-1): GAGVSQSPSNKVTEKGKDVELRCDPISGHTALYWYRQSLGQGLEFLIYFQGNSAPDKSGLPSDRFSAERTGGSVSTLTIQRTQQEDSAVYLCASSLIGGIGNEQFFGPGTRLTVL.

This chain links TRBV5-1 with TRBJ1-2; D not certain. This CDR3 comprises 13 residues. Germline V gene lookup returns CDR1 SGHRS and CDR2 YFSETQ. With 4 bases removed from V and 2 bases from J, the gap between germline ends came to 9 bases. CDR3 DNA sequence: TGCGCCAGCAGCGCCCGGTTAAACTATGGCTACACCTTC. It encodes CASSARLNYGYTF. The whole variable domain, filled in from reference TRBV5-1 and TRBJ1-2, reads KAGVTQTPRYLIKTRGQQVTLSCSPISGHRSVSWYQQTPGQGLQFLFEYFSETQRNKGNFPGRFSGRQFSNSRSEMNVSTLELGDSALYLCASSARLNYGYTFGSGTRLTVV.

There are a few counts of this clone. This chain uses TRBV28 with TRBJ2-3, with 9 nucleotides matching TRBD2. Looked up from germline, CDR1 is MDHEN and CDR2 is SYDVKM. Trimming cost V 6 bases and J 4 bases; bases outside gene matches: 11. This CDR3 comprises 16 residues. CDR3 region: CASRLLSGGSPDTQYF. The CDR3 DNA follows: TGTGCCAGCAGATTACTTAGCGGGGGTTCCCCAGATACGCAGTATTTT.

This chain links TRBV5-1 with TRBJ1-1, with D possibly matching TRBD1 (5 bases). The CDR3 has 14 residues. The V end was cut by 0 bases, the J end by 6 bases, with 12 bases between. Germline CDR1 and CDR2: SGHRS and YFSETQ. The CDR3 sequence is CASSLEGRDAEAFF. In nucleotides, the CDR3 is TGCGCCAGCAGCTTGGAGGGGCGCGACGCTGAAGCTTTCTTT.

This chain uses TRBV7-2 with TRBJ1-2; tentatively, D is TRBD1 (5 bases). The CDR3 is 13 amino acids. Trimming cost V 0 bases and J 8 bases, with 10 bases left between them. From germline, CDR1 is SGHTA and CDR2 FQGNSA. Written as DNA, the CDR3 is TGTGCCAGCAGCTTAGCCCGGGGGGAAGGCTACACCTTC. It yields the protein CASSLARGEGYTF.

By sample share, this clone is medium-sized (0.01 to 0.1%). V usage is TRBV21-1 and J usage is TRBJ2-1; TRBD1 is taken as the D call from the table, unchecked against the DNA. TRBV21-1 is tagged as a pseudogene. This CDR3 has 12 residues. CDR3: CASSNPTVRRFF. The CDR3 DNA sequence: TGTGCCAGCAGCAATCCCACAGTTAGACGGTTCTTC.